This passage covers 3 T cell receptor beta chains from one sample sequenced in a study of shared clonotypes between healthy human individuals. Naive CD8 cells lacked CD45RO, underwent positive selection for CCR7 and left out terminally differentiated effector memory CD45RA+ cells. Clones were sequenced by immunoSEQ multiplex PCR, and TCRdb holds only the in-frame ones, with some missing. The table has roughly 2,000,000 clones, about 95% seen once. The material sequenced was naive CD8+ T cells sorted from blood. These receptors were taken from a man aged 18 to 35 in good health.

The J gene is TRBJ2-7, the V gene TRBV4-1; tentatively, D is TRBD2 (8 bases). The V end was cut by 3 bases, the J end by 2 bases, with 20 bases between. Per the germline V gene, CDR1 is MGHRA and CDR2 is YSYEKL. CDR3 length: 17 amino acids. CDR3 nucleotide sequence: TGCGCCAGCAGCCAGGGACTAGGAGGGGGCCCTACCTACGAGCAGTACTTC. Its translation: CASSQGLGGGPTYEQYF.

The chain recombines TRBV5-6 with TRBJ2-1; 7 nucleotides align to TRBD1. V shed 3 bases, J shed 10 bases, and the junction held 10 bases outside the gene matches. Germline values: CDR1 SGHDT, CDR2 YYEEEE. CDR3 length: 14 amino acids. The CDR3 protein is CASSYYGQESEQFF. Written as DNA, the CDR3 is TGTGCCAGCAGCTACTACGGACAGGAATCGGAGCAGTTCTTC.

CDR3 residues: CASSLNSEGNTIYF. The CDR3, as DNA: TGTGCCAGCAGTTTAAATTCTGAGGGAAACACCATATATTTT. This chain joins TRBV28 and TRBJ1-3; D is uncertain. CDR1 and CDR2 from the germline V gene are MDHEN and SYDVKM. Trimming left V 2 bases short and J 4 bases short, with 9 bases between. CDR3 length: 14 amino acids.